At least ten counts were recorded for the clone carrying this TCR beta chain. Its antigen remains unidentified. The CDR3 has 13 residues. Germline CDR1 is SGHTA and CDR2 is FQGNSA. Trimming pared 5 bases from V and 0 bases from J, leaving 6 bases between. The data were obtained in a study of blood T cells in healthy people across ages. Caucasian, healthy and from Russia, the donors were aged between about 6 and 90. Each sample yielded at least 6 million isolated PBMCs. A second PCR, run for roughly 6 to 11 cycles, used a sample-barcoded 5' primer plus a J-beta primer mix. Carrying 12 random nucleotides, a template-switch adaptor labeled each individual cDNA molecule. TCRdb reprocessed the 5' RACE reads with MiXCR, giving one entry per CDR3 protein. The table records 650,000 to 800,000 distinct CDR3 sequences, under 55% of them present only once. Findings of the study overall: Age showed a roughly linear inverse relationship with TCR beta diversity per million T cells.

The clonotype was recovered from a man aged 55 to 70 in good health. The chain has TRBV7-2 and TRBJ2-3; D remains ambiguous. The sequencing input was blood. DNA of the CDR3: TGTGCCAGCAGCCCCTTAAGCACAGATACGCAGTATTTT. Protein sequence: CASSPLSTDTQYF. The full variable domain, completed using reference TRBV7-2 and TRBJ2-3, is GAGVSQSPSNKVTEKGKDVELRCDPISGHTALYWYRQSLGQGLEFLIYFQGNSAPDKSGLPSDRFSAERTGGSVSTLTIQRTQQEDSAVYLCASSPLSTDTQYFGPGTRLTVL.